This TCR beta chain was recorded in a study of chemoradiotherapy in HPV16-positive cancers. Study conclusions and caveats: Better recurrence-free survival went with HPV-responsive T-cell expansion in HPV16-positive patients. Candidate HPV-specific clones and E7-related TCR motifs grew in tumor during treatment.

Clones were read by immunoSEQ multiplex PCR, and TCRdb kept only the in-frame ones, dropping some. The sample contains tens of thousands of clones, nearly 95% of which appear only once. V lost 1 base, J lost 1 base, and 10 bases lay in between. Germline V gene sequence: CDR1 MGHRA, CDR2 YSYEKL. The CDR3 loop spans 15 amino acids. With regard to this clone: Its specificity is unknown.

Repertoires were sampled repeatedly during chemoradiotherapy. The source material was blood, sampled from a patient who underwent chemoradiotherapy. The TCR sequence derives from a human donor with HPV-associated anogenital cancer. The chain couples TRBV4-1 to TRBJ2-5; a weak D match, TRBD2 (5 bases). CDR3 sequence reads: CASSQVGSAQETQYF. The DNA for the CDR3 is TGCGCCAGCAGCCAAGTCGGTAGCGCCCAAGAGACCCAGTACTTC.